Sequencing of this T cell receptor beta chain was carried out in a study of T cell responses to AZD1222 COVID-19 vaccine. This clone showed up just once. The antigen is not known. Overall study findings and caveats: The number of AZD1222 recipients seropositive at baseline was only six. Recipients of two AZD1222 doses showed rising Spike-specific TCR breadth and depth. Reports indicate that nearly half of spike-specific TCRs are directed at unmutated variant regions.

Using immunoSEQ multiplex PCR, the repertoire was profiled, and TCRdb retains in-frame clones only, with some absent. The data show roughly 160,000 clones, about 91% seen once. Trimming took 4 bases from V and 1 from J; bases not matched to a gene: 7. The CDR3 is 15 residues long. The germline CDR1 and CDR2 sequences are SGHRS and YFSETQ. The clonotype was recovered from an adult in good health. V usage is TRBV5-1 and J usage is TRBJ2-5; 7 positions agree with TRBD1. The sequenced sample was peripheral blood, obtained on day 0 of MenACWY control vaccination. CDR3 nucleotide sequence: TGCGCCAGCAGCGGCCTCGGGACAGCCCAAGAGACCCAGTACTTC. Protein sequence: CASSGLGTAQETQYF.